Listed below are T cell receptor beta chains from one sample, sequenced in a study of blood T cell repertoires in COVID-19. Profiled with immunoSEQ multiplex PCR; TCRdb holds only in-frame clones, not every one. Of some 130,000 clones in the sample, approximately 84% were seen once. Source material: peripheral blood. These receptors came from a man in his 70s with acute or convalescent COVID-19. Both conserved end residues are part of each CDR3. D genes are given only for firm matches. Clone sizes are given selectively: once, few, many, or a class where the clone is expanded.

CDR3 length | clone size | J gene | D gene | V gene | CDR3 protein | CDR3 DNA
14 | . | TRBJ2-5 | TRBD2 | TRBV28 | CASSFYPGGETQYF | TGTGCCAGCAGTTTTTACCCGGGGGGAGAGACCCAGTACTTC
13 | . | TRBJ1-1 | TRBD1 | TRBV4-1 | CASSQGRDREAFF | TGCGCCAGCAGCCAAGGGCGGGACAGGGAGGCTTTCTTT
14 | . | TRBJ2-7 | . | TRBV19 | CASSIGSLAYEQYF | TGTGCCAGTAGTATCGGGAGTTTAGCCTACGAGCAGTACTTC
13 | . | TRBJ1-1 | . | TRBV19 | CASSIGRNTEAFF | TGTGCCAGTAGTATAGGGAGGAACACTGAAGCTTTCTTT
14 | once | TRBJ1-1 | . | TRBV5-1 | CASSSPSGETEAFF | TGCGCCAGCAGCTCCCCCTCAGGGGAAACTGAAGCTTTCTTT
17 | . | TRBJ2-1 | TRBD2 | TRBV15 | CATSRVDGGGVYNEQFF | TGTGCCACCAGCAGAGTTGATGGCGGGGGGGTATACAATGAGCAGTTCTTC
14 | . | TRBJ2-5 | . | TRBV14 | CASSQDRGQETQYF | TGTGCCAGCAGCCAAGATCGCGGACAAGAGACCCAGTACTTC
17 | once | TRBJ1-4 | . | TRBV14 | CASSQLRGAGTNEKLFF | TGTGCCAGCAGCCAGCTTCGTGGGGCAGGGACAAATGAAAAACTGTTTTTT
15 | . | TRBJ2-1 | TRBD2 | TRBV9 | CASSPRLASYNEQFF | TGTGCCAGCAGCCCCCGACTAGCGTCCTACAATGAGCAGTTCTTC
18 | . | TRBJ1-6 | . | TRBV27 | CASSLKPAGRVYNSPLHF | TGTGCCAGCAGTTTAAAACCCGCCGGCAGGGTCTATAATTCACCCCTCCACTTT